Shown below are 7 T cell receptor beta chains from a single sample sequenced in a study of shared clonotypes between healthy human individuals. Clones were sequenced by immunoSEQ multiplex PCR, and TCRdb holds only the in-frame ones, with some missing. Of fewer than 650,000 clones listed, about 80% were seen once; the top ten hold approximately 12%. Sequencing input: PBMCs. Receptor source: a woman between 35 and 50 years old in good health. Some clones in this sample may be carry-over from other donors' samples.

Comments on this clone: The limits of the CDR3 on the DNA are not certain, so only TCRdb's listed CDR3 is given. The CDR3 here is CASSFEGIRSIF. The chain couples TRBV5-5 to TRBJ2-3. The CDR3 sequence runs 12 residues, both termini included. Germline V lookup: CDR1 SGHKS, CDR2 YYEKEE (reference sequence).

Worth noting for this clone: Other DNA sequences from this sample encode an identical CDR3 as well. Here the CDR3 DNA reads TGTGCCAGTAGTATTGGCGGGAGCACAGATACGCAGTATTTT. Its translation: CASSIGGSTDTQYF. V and J are TRBV19 and TRBJ2-3; the D gene is possibly TRBD2 (5 bases). V dropped 3 bases and J dropped 0 bases, with 7 bases sitting between them. Per germline, CDR1 LNHDA and CDR2 SQIVND (reference sequence). The CDR3 is 14 residues long.

This sequence joins TRBV13 and TRBJ2-5; D is possibly TRBD1 (6 bases). CDR3 length equals 16 residues. The ends were cut back, 4 bases at V and 0 bases at J, with 15 bases in the middle. Germline-derived CDR1 and CDR2 are PRHDT and FYEKMQ (reference sequence). CDR3 sequence (DNA): TGTGCCAGCAGCTCCGGGACATCGACGTACCAAGAGACCCAGTACTTC. It yields the protein CASSSGTSTYQETQYF.

The V and J genes are TRBV7-9 and TRBJ2-7; 8 nucleotides line up with TRBD1. The CDR3 runs to 14 residues. The ends lost 0 bases at V and 6 bases at J; junction bases unmatched: 4. CDR1 and CDR2 (germline): SEHNR, FQNEAQ (reference sequence). CDR3 sequence: CASSLAGRGREQYF. The DNA for the CDR3 is TGTGCCAGCAGCTTAGCTGGCAGGGGGCGCGAGCAGTACTTC.

This clone was found a few times. The chain carries TRBV29-1 and TRBJ2-5; 8 bases fit TRBD2. V lost 0 bases to trimming and J lost 7 bases; unmatched junction nucleotides: 4. The CDR3 contains 13 residues. Germline-derived CDR1 and CDR2 are SQVTM and ANQGSEA. The chain's CDR3 is CSVEEQRETTQYF. CDR3 coding DNA: TGCAGCGTTGAAGAACAGCGGGAGACGACCCAGTACTTC.

This chain uses TRBV28 with TRBJ1-5; TRBD1 agrees at 7 bases. Trimming cost V 6 bases and J 5 bases; bases outside gene matches: 7. The CDR3 totals 14 residues. Germline CDR1 is MDHEN and CDR2 is SYDVKM. In DNA form, the CDR3 reads TGTGCCAGCAGGACCTCAGGGGGATATCAGCCCCAGCATTTT. Protein product: CASRTSGGYQPQHF. Filled out from reference TRBV28 and TRBJ1-5, the complete variable domain reads DVKVTQSSRYLVKRTGEKVFLECVQDMDHENMFWYRQDPGLGLRLIYFSYDVKMKEKGDIPEGYSVSREKKERFSLILESASTNQTSMYLCASRTSGGYQPQHFGDGTRLSIL.

The rearrangement links TRBV5-4 to TRBJ2-7; possibly TRBD2 for D (6 bases). Germline values: CDR1 SGHNT, CDR2 YYREEE (reference sequence). The V gene lost 5 bases and the J gene lost 3 bases, with 30 bases spanning the gap. The CDR3 runs 19 residues. This CDR3 is CASSLVGAGRSRGVYEQYF. Written as DNA, the CDR3 is TGTGCCAGCAGTTTAGTAGGGGCGGGAAGATCCCGTGGAGTCTACGAGCAGTACTTC.